This is a list of T cell receptor beta chains from one sample in a study of shared clonotypes between healthy human individuals. The method was immunoSEQ multiplex PCR; TCRdb's version includes in-frame clones alone and lacks a portion of them. The top ten hold around 9.3% of the sample, which has about 340,000 clones, around four fifths seen once. The specimen was memory CD4+ T cells sorted from blood. These receptors were collected from a man aged 25 to 45 in good health. CDR3s include the opening cysteine and the closing phenylalanine or tryptophan. Fields, in order: D gene, clone size, J gene, V gene, CDR3 protein, CDR3 DNA. The D gene is left open where the match is weak. Where a row states a size, it is once, few, many or the class of an expanded clone; other rows omit it.

TRBD2 . TRBJ2-5 TRBV6-5 CASSSALAGVLETQYF TGTGCCAGCAGTTCGGCTCTAGCGGGAGTTCTGGAGACCCAGTACTTC
TRBD1 . TRBJ2-3 TRBV7-3 CASSLSRDPGGDTQYF TGTGCCAGCAGCCTAAGCAGGGACCCAGGGGGAGATACGCAGTATTTT
. . TRBJ1-3 TRBV7-9 CASSPPHGSGNTIYF TGTGCCAGCAGCCCCCCTCACGGCTCTGGAAACACCATATATTTT
. few TRBJ1-1 TRBV7-3 CASSPSWDTEAFF TGTGCCAGCAGCCCTTCTTGGGACACTGAAGCTTTCTTT
. . TRBJ2-5 TRBV7-9 CASQGLQETQYF TGTGCCAGCCAGGGCCTCCAAGAGACCCAGTACTTC
. . TRBJ2-1 TRBV6-4 CASSERTSSYNEQFF TGTGCCAGCAGTGAGCGGACCAGCTCCTACAATGAGCAGTTCTTC
. once TRBJ1-2 TRBV10-2 CASSGLANYGYTF TGCGCCAGCAGTGGACTGGCTAACTATGGCTACACCTTC
. . TRBJ1-3 TRBV11-2 CASSGVGNTIYF TGTGCCAGCAGCGGCGTCGGAAACACCATATATTTT
. . TRBJ2-3 TRBV27 CASSPQPLPAISTDTQYF TGTGCCAGCAGTCCGCAACCGCTGCCAGCGATCAGCACAGATACGCAGTATTTT
. . TRBJ2-1 TRBV7-9 CASSLGFSNNEQFF TGTGCCAGCAGCTTAGGGTTTAGCAACAATGAGCAGTTCTTC
TRBD2 . TRBJ2-3 TRBV2 CASSERETADTQYF TGTGCCAGCAGTGAGCGGGAGACCGCAGATACGCAGTATTTT
TRBD1 once TRBJ2-7 TRBV29-1 CSVGQGTTYEQYF TGCAGCGTCGGACAGGGCACCACCTACGAGCAGTACTTC
. . TRBJ1-5 TRBV13 CASSLGPQQPQHF TGTGCCAGCAGCTTAGGGCCCCAACAGCCCCAGCATTTT
TRBD1 few TRBJ2-2 TRBV19 CASRGDRGPSGELFF TGTGCCTCCAGAGGGGACAGGGGACCCTCCGGGGAGCTGTTTTTT
. . TRBJ2-3 TRBV5-1 CASSLGVTSTDTQYF TGCGCCAGCAGCTTGGGGGTTACTAGCACAGATACGCAGTATTTT
. . TRBJ1-2 TRBV5-8 CASSFGEGKVYGYTF TGTGCCAGCAGCTTCGGGGAGGGGAAAGTCTATGGCTACACCTTC
TRBD1 . TRBJ1-4 TRBV19 CASTDRGREKLFF TGTGCCAGTACCGACAGGGGGCGTGAAAAACTGTTTTTT
. . TRBJ2-7 TRBV5-1 CASRLRVNTYEQYF TGCGCCAGCAGGTTAAGGGTTAACACCTACGAGCAGTACTTC
. . TRBJ2-5 TRBV5-5 CASRNAGYETQYF TGTGCCAGCAGAAATGCGGGGTACGAGACCCAGTACTTC
. . TRBJ2-1 TRBV7-3 CASSFGAQREQFF TGTGCCAGCAGCTTCGGGGCACAAAGGGAGCAGTTCTTC
. . TRBJ1-2 TRBV9 CASSPGGESYGYTF TGTGCCAGCAGCCCGGGGGGCGAGAGCTATGGCTACACCTTC
. . TRBJ2-5 TRBV19 CASSIFQGSIETQYF TGTGCCAGTAGTATCTTCCAGGGTAGTATAGAGACCCAGTACTTC
TRBD1 . TRBJ2-7 TRBV27 CASSHHTLQGAEQYF TGTGCCAGCAGCCACCATACCCTACAGGGGGCCGAGCAGTACTTC
. . TRBJ1-5 TRBV28 CASSLISRSQHF TGTGCCAGCAGTTTAATATCACGGTCCCAGCATTTT
. . TRBJ2-5 TRBV18 CASSLGIGSGETQYF TGTGCCAGCTCCCTCGGTATTGGTTCGGGGGAGACCCAGTACTTC
. . TRBJ2-1 TRBV14 CASSQVEVEYNEQFF TGTGCCAGCAGCCAAGTTGAGGTAGAGTACAATGAGCAGTTCTTC
TRBD2 . TRBJ2-1 TRBV11-1 CASSTRTSGVYEQFF TGTGCCAGCTCAACCCGGACTAGCGGGGTCTATGAGCAGTTCTTC
TRBD2 . TRBJ2-3 TRBV5-1 CASSVTSGRSDTQYF TGCGCCAGCAGCGTGACTAGCGGGAGGTCAGATACGCAGTATTTT
TRBD1 . TRBJ2-7 TRBV7-8 CVSGGTGYEQYF TGTGTCTCCGGCGGGACAGGCTACGAGCAGTACTTC
. . TRBJ1-1 TRBV30 CAWSEQGNTEAFF TGTGCCTGGAGTGAACAGGGGAACACTGAAGCTTTCTTT
TRBD2 . TRBJ2-7 TRBV28 CASNAGGYEQYF TGTGCCAGCAACGCGGGGGGGTACGAGCAGTACTTC
. many TRBJ1-4 TRBV9 CASSVVWGADKGTNEKLFF TGTGCCAGCAGCGTAGTTTGGGGGGCCGATAAGGGCACTAATGAAAAACTGTTTTTT
. . TRBJ2-2 TRBV7-2 CASSLVHGGGTGELFF TGTGCCAGCAGCTTAGTTCACGGGGGTGGGACCGGGGAGCTGTTTTTT
. . TRBJ2-7 TRBV21-1 CARFKVLEGGSSYEQYF TGTGCCAGATTTAAAGTCTTGGAGGGAGGGAGCTCCTACGAGCAGTACTTC
TRBD1 . TRBJ1-4 TRBV5-6 CASRRTGTEEKLFF TGTGCCAGCAGGAGGACAGGGACGGAGGAAAAACTGTTTTTT
. . TRBJ2-7 TRBV27 CASSFVGGEQYF TGTGCCAGCAGTTTTGTAGGGGGTGAGCAGTACTTC
TRBD1 . TRBJ2-1 TRBV5-6 CASTRDRAFYNEQFF TGTGCCAGCACCAGGGACAGGGCTTTCTACAATGAGCAGTTCTTC
. . TRBJ2-7 TRBV11-2 CASSSSYEQYF TGTGCCAGCAGCTCTTCCTACGAGCAGTACTTC
. . TRBJ2-6 TRBV7-3 CASSPGWESGANVLTF TGTGCCAGCAGCCCCGGGTGGGAGTCAGGGGCCAACGTCCTGACTTTC
. medium-sized TRBJ2-1 TRBV7-2 CASSTYRGGYEQFF TGTGCCAGCAGCACGTACAGGGGGGGCTATGAGCAGTTCTTC
TRBD1 . TRBJ2-3 TRBV2 CASKWTGPGDTQYF TGTGCCAGCAAGTGGACAGGGCCGGGAGATACGCAGTATTTT
. . TRBJ1-1 TRBV4-3 CASSQKSNTEAFF TGCGCCAGCAGCCAAAAATCTAACACTGAAGCTTTCTTT
TRBD2 . TRBJ2-7 TRBV9 CASSPGLAGWAEQYF TGTGCCAGCAGCCCGGGACTAGCGGGATGGGCCGAGCAGTACTTC
TRBD1 . TRBJ1-4 TRBV25-1 CASSEPRTGGTEKLFF TGTGCCAGCAGTGAACCGCGGACAGGCGGGACTGAAAAACTGTTTTTT
TRBD2 many TRBJ2-1 TRBV10-3 CAIKNLAGYNEQFF TGTGCCATCAAGAACCTAGCGGGATACAATGAGCAGTTCTTC
TRBD1 many TRBJ2-1 TRBV13 CASSLRQGVHEQFF TGTGCCAGCAGCTTACGACAGGGAGTCCATGAGCAGTTCTTC
TRBD1 . TRBJ2-1 TRBV7-9 CASSSNPGTEQNEQFF TGTGCCAGCAGCTCAAATCCCGGGACAGAGCAAAATGAGCAGTTCTTC
. once TRBJ2-1 TRBV5-4 CASSLGGTGFLDEQFF TGTGCCAGCAGCTTGGGGGGAACCGGATTTCTCGATGAGCAGTTCTTC
TRBD2 . TRBJ2-5 TRBV29-1 CSVKLAETQYF TGCAGCGTCAAACTAGCGGAGACCCAGTACTTC
TRBD1 few TRBJ1-2 TRBV7-9 CASSLGQGDYGYTF TGTGCCAGCAGTCTCGGACAGGGCGACTATGGCTACACCTTC
TRBD1 . TRBJ1-1 TRBV5-1 CASSLDRGRYAFF TGCGCCAGCAGCTTGGATAGGGGGCGTTATGCTTTCTTT
. . TRBJ1-5 TRBV5-4 CASSFGGRDSNQPQHF TGTGCCAGCAGCTTCGGGGGCCGGGATAGCAATCAGCCCCAGCATTTT
. few TRBJ1-2 TRBV2 CASSVRDYGYTF TGTGCCAGCAGTGTAAGAGACTATGGCTACACCTTC
. . TRBJ2-3 TRBV2 CASSESRDTQYF TGTGCCAGCAGTGAATCGAGGGATACGCAGTATTTT
. . TRBJ1-1 TRBV7-9 CASSLTGDTEAFF TGTGCCAGCAGCTTAACGGGGGACACTGAAGCTTTCTTT